This T cell receptor beta chain was identified during a study of beta chain features in type 1 diabetes. Turning to the study itself: Across all samples, roughly 99 million sorted cells were examined. Overall study results and limits: Among type 1 diabetes patients, VDJ junctions had fewer insertions and more deletions.

The length of the CDR3 is 14 residues. The germline CDR1 and CDR2 sequences are SGHTA and FQGNSA. V was cut by 4 bases and J by 2 bases, with 9 bases left in between. cDNA synthesis used the whole RNA isolate, giving expressed TCRB sequences. Method: immunoSEQ multiplex PCR; TCRdb's copy keeps in-frame clones and lacks some. The data show 850,000 to 900,000 clones, with 15% to 20% seen just once and about 0.025% held by the top ten. This clone came up a few times. Its antigen is not known. V gene TRBV7-2 combines with J gene TRBJ1-5; D is ambiguous. Sequencing used naive CD4+ T cells from blood. The TCR comes from a woman aged 18-29 years in good health. The CDR3 region has the DNA TGTGCCAGCAGCTCTAGGACGGGCAATCAGCCCCAGCATTTT. Protein: CASSSRTGNQPQHF.